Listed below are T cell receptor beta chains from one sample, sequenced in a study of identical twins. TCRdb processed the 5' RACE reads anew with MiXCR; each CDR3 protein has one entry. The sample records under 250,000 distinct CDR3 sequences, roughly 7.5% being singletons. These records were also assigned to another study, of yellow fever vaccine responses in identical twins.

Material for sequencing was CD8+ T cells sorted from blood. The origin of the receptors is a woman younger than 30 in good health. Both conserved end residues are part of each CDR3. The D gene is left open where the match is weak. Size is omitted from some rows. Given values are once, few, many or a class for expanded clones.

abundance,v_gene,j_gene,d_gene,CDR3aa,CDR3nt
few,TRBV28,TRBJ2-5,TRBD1,CASISRGYQETQYF,TGTGCCAGCATATCCAGGGGGTACCAAGAGACCCAGTACTTC
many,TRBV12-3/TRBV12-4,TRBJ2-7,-,CASSLGLLSSYEQYF,TGTGCCAGCAGTTTAGGACTCCTTAGCTCCTACGAGCAGTACTTC
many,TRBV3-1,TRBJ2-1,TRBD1,CASSLVVADRVSYNEQFF,TGTGCCAGCAGCCTTGTTGTGGCGGACAGGGTCTCCTACAATGAGCAGTTCTTC
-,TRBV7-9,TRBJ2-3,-,CASSPHITDTQYF,TGTGCCAGCAGCCCTCACATCACAGATACGCAGTATTTT
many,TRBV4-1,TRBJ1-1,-,CASSQAPGAGTEAFF,TGCGCCAGCAGCCAAGCTCCGGGGGCTGGAACTGAAGCTTTCTTT
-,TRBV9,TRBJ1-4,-,CASSVGVQGPNEKLFF,TGTGCCAGCAGCGTAGGGGTCCAGGGCCCTAATGAAAAACTGTTTTTT
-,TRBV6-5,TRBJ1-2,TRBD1,CASSYGQGAYGYTF,TGTGCCAGCAGTTACGGGCAGGGGGCCTATGGCTACACCTTC
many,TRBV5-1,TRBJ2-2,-,CASSLEEGRDRTNTGELFF,TGCGCCAGCAGCTTGGAGGAGGGTAGGGATCGGACGAACACCGGGGAGCTGTTTTTT
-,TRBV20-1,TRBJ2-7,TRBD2,CSARGSGIVRGEQYF,TGCAGTGCTAGAGGTAGCGGGATAGTTCGGGGCGAGCAGTACTTC
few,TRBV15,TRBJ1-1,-,CATSRGFQLMNTEAFF,TGTGCCACCAGCAGGGGGTTCCAGCTCATGAACACTGAAGCTTTCTTT
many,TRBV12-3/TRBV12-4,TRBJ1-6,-,CASSPIDDSPLHF,TGTGCCAGCAGTCCAATAGATGATTCACCCCTCCACTTT
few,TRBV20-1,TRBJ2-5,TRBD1,CSARDGEGQQETQYF,TGCAGTGCTAGAGATGGTGAGGGACAGCAAGAGACCCAGTACTTC
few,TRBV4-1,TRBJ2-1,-,CASSPPNDNEQFF,TGCGCCAGCAGCCCGCCCAACGACAATGAGCAGTTCTTC
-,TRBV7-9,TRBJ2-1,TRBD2,CASSPGTRGLIEQFF,TGTGCCAGCAGCCCCGGGACTAGGGGCCTAATTGAGCAGTTCTTC
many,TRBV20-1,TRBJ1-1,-,CSARGTANTEAFF,TGCAGTGCTAGGGGAACGGCAAACACTGAAGCTTTCTTT
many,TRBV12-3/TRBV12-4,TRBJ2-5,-,CASSLDSRDKETQYF,TGTGCCAGCAGTTTAGATTCTAGGGATAAAGAGACCCAGTACTTC
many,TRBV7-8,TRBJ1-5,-,CASSLVLGYSNQPQHF,TGTGCCAGCAGCTTAGTCTTGGGCTATAGCAATCAGCCCCAGCATTTT
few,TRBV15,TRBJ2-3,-,CATSRDYSLGDTQYF,TGTGCCACCAGCAGAGATTACAGCCTTGGGGATACGCAGTATTTT
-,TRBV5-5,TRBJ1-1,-,CASSLADRNTEAFF,TGTGCCAGCAGCTTGGCGGACAGAAACACTGAAGCTTTCTTT
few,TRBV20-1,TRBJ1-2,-,CSAPPDSNYGYTF,TGCAGTGCTCCTCCAGATTCTAACTATGGCTACACCTTC
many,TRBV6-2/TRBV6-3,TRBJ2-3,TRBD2,CASSRGLAGGRDTQYF,TGTGCCAGCAGCCGGGGACTAGCGGGGGGGAGAGATACGCAGTATTTT
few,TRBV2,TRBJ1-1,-,CASSTPNTEAFF,TGTGCCAGCAGTACGCCGAACACTGAAGCTTTCTTT
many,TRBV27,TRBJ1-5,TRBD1,CASGRTGGKQPQHF,TGTGCCAGCGGGAGGACAGGGGGCAAGCAGCCCCAGCATTTT